This T cell receptor (beta chain) stems from a study of post-analysis software for immune sequencing data. Whole-study results and caveats: Controls showed lower frequencies than patients for five TRBV segments, and TRBV5-6, TRBV5-1 and TRBV20-1 were among these. By F measure, samples from a shared preparation batch strongly co-clustered.

Researchers reported that TCR beta cDNA libraries carried unique molecular identifiers. TCRdb recomputed calls from the PCR reads with MiXCR, one row per CDR3 protein. The sample shows about 200,000 distinct CDR3 sequences, over 25% of them seen only once. On this clonotype: Its antigen is still unknown.

CDR1 is SEHNR and CDR2 is FQNEAQ in the germline V gene (reference sequence). The ends were cut back, 8 bases at V and 11 bases at J, with 24 bases in the middle. The CDR3 contains 14 residues. The J gene is TRBJ2-5, the V gene TRBV7-9, with D possibly matching TRBD2 (6 bases). Sequencing used blood. This TCR came from a girl aged 2-17 years with multiple sclerosis. The CDR3 sequence is CASVAGLVPNEQYF. CDR3 bases: TGTGCCAGCGTGGCGGGGCTGGTTCCGAATGAGCAGTACTTC.